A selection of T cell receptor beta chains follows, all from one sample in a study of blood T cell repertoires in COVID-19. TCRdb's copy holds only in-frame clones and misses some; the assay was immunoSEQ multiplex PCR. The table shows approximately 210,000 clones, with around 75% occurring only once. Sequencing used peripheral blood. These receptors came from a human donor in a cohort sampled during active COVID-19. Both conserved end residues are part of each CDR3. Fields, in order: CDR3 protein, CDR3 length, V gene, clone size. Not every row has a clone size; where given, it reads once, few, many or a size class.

CDR3 protein: CASSEDRGNTEAFF
CDR3 length: 14
V gene: TRBV3-1/TRBV3-2
clone size: NA

CDR3 protein: CASKLDRVNEQYF
CDR3 length: 13
V gene: TRBV6-6
clone size: NA

CDR3 protein: CAWTGHGELFF
CDR3 length: 11
V gene: TRBV30
clone size: NA

CDR3 protein: CASSPAGNSGNTIYF
CDR3 length: 15
V gene: TRBV18
clone size: NA

CDR3 protein: CSARDDGGAFF
CDR3 length: 11
V gene: TRBV20-1
clone size: few

CDR3 protein: CASSAGLRWEQYF
CDR3 length: 13
V gene: TRBV5-1
clone size: NA

CDR3 protein: CASSPRQGASYNSPLHF
CDR3 length: 17
V gene: TRBV11-2
clone size: once

CDR3 protein: CASSDRGLGNQPQHF
CDR3 length: 15
V gene: TRBV27
clone size: NA

CDR3 protein: CASSHRASNQPQHF
CDR3 length: 14
V gene: TRBV7-8
clone size: NA

CDR3 protein: CASSFYGQPYEQYF
CDR3 length: 14
V gene: TRBV27
clone size: many

CDR3 protein: CASRTGGDPSTDTQYF
CDR3 length: 16
V gene: TRBV28
clone size: few